The 10 T cell receptor beta chains given below trace back to one sample, sequenced in a study of siplizumab effects on memory and regulatory T cells. The data were produced by immunoSEQ multiplex PCR, yet TCRdb's version contains in-frame clones alone and is incomplete. The top ten hold over 0.25% of the sample, which has about 94,000 clones, around 94% seen once. The sequenced material came from non-Treg CD4+ T cells sorted from blood. Source of these receptors: a human donor in good health.

CDR3 bases: TGTGCCAGCTCACCAGCCGGGGGGAGTCGGACTGAAGCTTTCTTT. Encoded protein: CASSPAGGSRTEAFF. The chain recombines TRBV18 with TRBJ1-1, with D possibly matching TRBD1 (5 bases). The CDR3 spans 15 residues. The V end was cut by 2 bases, the J end by 5 bases, with 15 bases between. Per germline, CDR1 KGHSH and CDR2 LQKENI. The complete variable domain, with remaining parts taken from reference TRBV18 and TRBJ1-1, reads NAGVMQNPRHLVRRRGQEARLRCSPMKGHSHVYWYRQLPEEGLKFMVYLQKENIIDESGMPKERFSAEFPKEGPSILRIQQVVRGDSAAYFCASSPAGGSRTEAFFGQGTRLTVV.

The chain employs TRBV21-1 and TRBJ2-1; the D call of TRBD1 is as the table states it, not checked on the DNA. TRBV21-1 is a known pseudogene. The CDR3 is made up of 18 amino acids. For the CDR3, the DNA is TGTGCCAGCAGCAAAGCAATTAACAGGGGCGACTCCTACAATGAGCAGTTCTTC. As protein: CASSKAINRGDSYNEQFF.

This chain uses TRBV4-3 with TRBJ1-1, with D uncertain. The ends were cut back, 1 base at V and 5 bases at J, with 14 bases in the middle. The CDR3 spans 15 residues. Germline CDR1 and CDR2: LGHNA and YSLEER. The CDR3 region is CASSQAITLPTEAFF. As DNA, the CDR3 is TGCGCCAGCAGCCAAGCGATCACCTTGCCAACTGAAGCTTTCTTT.

This clone appeared once. The chain employs TRBV27 and TRBJ2-1; 7 nucleotides align to TRBD1. The CDR3 is 14 amino acids. The V and J ends lost 3 bases and 9 bases, in that order; junction bases with no gene match: 8. Looked up from germline, CDR1 is MNHEY and CDR2 is SMNVEV (reference sequence). This CDR3 reads CASSLRQGIGEQFF. The CDR3 DNA is TGTGCCAGCAGTTTGCGACAGGGAATCGGTGAGCAGTTCTTC.

The V and J genes are TRBV4-1 and TRBJ1-3, with a tentative D call TRBD1 (5 bases). Trimming took 8 bases from V and 3 from J, leaving 17 bases between them. CDR1 and CDR2 (germline): MGHRA, YSYEKL. The CDR3 has 15 residues. The CDR3, as DNA: TGCGCCAGCTCCCCCGTGGGGGGTGGTGGAAACACCATATATTTT. Residues: CASSPVGGGGNTIYF.

The genes are TRBV4-1 and TRBJ2-3; D ambiguous. The germline gives CDR1 MGHRA, CDR2 YSYEKL. The CDR3 contains 12 residues. Trimming took off 2 bases at V and 9 bases at J, with 9 bases between the two ends. The CDR3 loop reads CASSQLARTQYF. As DNA, the CDR3 is TGCGCCAGCAGCCAACTGGCCCGAACGCAGTATTTT.

The sample holds one count of this clone. The chain links TRBV7-8 to TRBJ2-3; 9 positions agree with TRBD2. Trimming took 1 base from V and 3 from J; bases not matched to a gene: 2. This CDR3 comprises 15 residues. Germline CDR1 is SGHVS and CDR2 is FQNEAQ. CDR3 protein: CASSLGGGATDTQYF. DNA of the CDR3: TGTGCCAGCAGCTTAGGCGGGGGGGCGACAGATACGCAGTATTTT.

The chain links TRBV5-1 to TRBJ2-1; TRBD2 matches 7 bases. The J segment lost 4 bases and the V segment lost 0 bases, leaving 4 bases of the junction unmatched. The CDR3 extends over 15 amino acids. Germline CDR1 is SGHRS and CDR2 is YFSETQ. CDR3 amino acids: CASSLAGGTYNEQFF. The CDR3 region has the DNA TGCGCCAGCAGCTTGGCCGGGGGGACTTACAATGAGCAGTTCTTC.

The genes are TRBV29-1 and TRBJ1-2; D unresolved. V gave up 4 bases and J gave up 4 bases, with 10 bases separating them. The CDR3 runs to 12 residues. Germline assignment: CDR1 SQVTM and CDR2 ANQGSEA. CDR3 in DNA: TGCAGCGTTGGTCCCAGTGGCTATGGCTACACCTTC. It codes for CSVGPSGYGYTF. Looking up the rest from reference TRBV29-1 and TRBJ1-2 gives the full variable domain: SAVISQKPSRDICQRGTSLTIQCQVDSQVTMMFWYRQQPGQSLTLIATANQGSEATYESGFVIDKFPISRPNLTFSTLTVSNMSPEDSSIYLCSVGPSGYGYTFGSGTRLTVV.

The chain combines TRBV11-3 with TRBJ2-2; D unresolved. V shed 2 bases and J shed 6 bases, with 7 bases lying between them. CDR3 length equals 13 residues. The germline V gene has CDR1 SGHNT and CDR2 YENEEA. Here the CDR3 reads CASSLTGPGELFF. In nucleotides, the CDR3 is TGTGCCAGCAGCTTAACCGGTCCCGGGGAGCTGTTTTTT.